The present entry profiles one TCR beta chain with its context. Its antigen is unknown. Germline loops: CDR1 SGHKS, CDR2 YYEKEE (reference sequence). The CDR3 is 15 residues long. Deletions cut 5 bases from V and 3 bases from J, with 15 bases between. The sample is drawn from a study of cytomegalovirus exposure and HLA in healthy donors. Study as a whole: One earlier analysis, a look at around 170 million T cells, found around 110 million unique TCR beta sequences. The Caucasian-associated ancestry cluster held roughly 78% of 398 genotyped donors. Study observations and caveats: TCR beta chain V- and J-gene trimming was linked, in a later analysis, to a missense variant in DCLRE1C.

Both 60 Vbeta primers and 13 Jbeta primers went into the PCR. The table came from immunoSEQ multiplex PCR; TCRdb's copy has only in-frame clones and leaves some out. The sample carries around 200,000 clones, about four fifths recorded once. Material for sequencing was PBMCs. This TCR derives from a woman in her fifties or sixties in good health and CMV-seropositive. This rearrangement joins TRBV5-5 to TRBJ2-1, with D possibly TRBD2 on 5 matching bases. The CDR3 DNA reads TGTGCCAGCAGAGAGAGGGAATGGGTCTACAATGAGCAGTTCTTC. Translated, it gives CASREREWVYNEQFF.